Each of the 13 T cell receptor beta chains below was sequenced from the same sample in a study of cytomegalovirus exposure and HLA in healthy donors. PCR primers comprised 60 Vbeta and 13 Jbeta primers. Assay used: immunoSEQ multiplex PCR; TCRdb lists only in-frame clones, some missing. The sample has 95,000 to 150,000 clones; over 75% are singletons. Specimen: PBMCs. These receptors were collected from a woman in her late teens or twenties in good health and CMV-seronegative.

This clone has only one observation. The chain joins TRBV6-1 to TRBJ1-1, with D possibly TRBD1 on 6 matching bases. The V gene lost 6 bases and the J gene lost 5 bases, with 19 bases spanning the gap. The CDR3 has 15 residues. The germline gives CDR1 MNHNS, CDR2 SASEGT. The DNA of the CDR3 is TGTGCCAGCAGCCCGAACAGGGTAGAGGGGACTGAAGCTTTCTTT. It specifies CASSPNRVEGTEAFF.

This chain connects TRBV19 to TRBJ1-5, with a weak D call TRBD1 (6 bases). The CDR3 has 15 amino acids. V shed 2 bases and J shed 3 bases, with 11 bases lying between them. The germline V gene encodes CDR1 LNHDA and CDR2 SQIVND (reference sequence). DNA for the CDR3: TGTGCCAGTAGTATATTCGGGGACACCAATCAGCCCCAGCATTTT. It is translated as CASSIFGDTNQPQHF.

The chain couples TRBV7-2 to TRBJ2-1; 8 bases map to TRBD1. Germline lookup yields CDR1 SGHTA and CDR2 FQGNSA. The trim removed 3 bases at V and 0 bases at J, leaving 7 bases unmatched. The CDR3 is 17 amino acids. The CDR3: CASSFKATGASYNEQFF. CDR3 coding DNA: TGTGCCAGCAGCTTCAAGGCGACAGGGGCCTCCTACAATGAGCAGTTCTTC.

The rearrangement links TRBV4-1 to TRBJ1-2; unclear D gene. This CDR3 is 15 amino acids long. The ends were cut back, 0 bases at V and 0 bases at J, with 8 bases in the middle. CDR1 and CDR2 (germline): MGHRA, YSYEKL. The DNA for the CDR3 is TGCGCCAGCAGCCAAGACACTTTCTCTAACTATGGCTACACCTTC. This gives the protein CASSQDTFSNYGYTF.

V and J are TRBV9 and TRBJ2-7; TRBD1 might be the D (6 bases). This CDR3 has 12 residues. Germline-derived CDR1 and CDR2 are SGDLS and YYNGEE. The V end lost 4 bases, the J end lost 6 bases, and 11 bases lay between the germline ends. The CDR3 reads CASSLQGGEQYF. The CDR3 region has the DNA TGTGCCAGCAGCTTACAGGGTGGCGAGCAGTACTTC.

CDR3 sequence reads: CASSLTPQNYGYTF. The CDR3 DNA is TGTGCCAGCAGCTTGACACCTCAGAACTATGGCTACACCTTC. The chain employs TRBV6-1 and TRBJ1-2; D unresolved. The germline V and J ends were trimmed by 6 bases and 2 bases, with 13 bases remaining between them. From germline, CDR1 is MNHNS and CDR2 SASEGT. The CDR3 runs 14 residues.

The rearrangement uses TRBV18 and TRBJ2-7, with D perhaps TRBD2 (6 bases). V lost 3 bases and J 6 bases, leaving 9 bases between the germline ends. Germline CDR1 KGHSH, CDR2 LQKENI. The CDR3 runs 12 residues. CDR3 sequence (DNA): TGTGCCAGCTCACCTCTGGGGGGCGAGCAGTACTTC. Translated: CASSPLGGEQYF.

The V and J genes are TRBV6-1 and TRBJ2-7, with 7 bases fitting TRBD1. The CDR3 length is 12 residues. Looked up from germline, CDR1 is MNHNS and CDR2 is SASEGT. V shed 7 bases, J shed 2 bases, and the junction held 2 bases outside the gene matches. This chain's CDR3 is CASKGQTYEQYF. The CDR3 DNA is TGTGCCAGCAAGGGACAGACCTACGAGCAGTACTTC.

The chain joins TRBV7-6 to TRBJ2-1; D may be TRBD2 (6 bases). V lost 7 bases to trimming and J lost 5 bases, with 12 bases between them. Germline CDR1 and CDR2: SGHVS and FNYEAQ. CDR3 length equals 13 residues. The CDR3 protein is CASTPGLDNEQFF. As DNA, the CDR3 is TGTGCCAGCACCCCGGGACTGGACAATGAGCAGTTCTTC.

CDR3 nucleotide sequence: TGTGCCAGCTCACCAATCAACCTGGAGACCTACAATGAGCAGTTCTTC. Protein product: CASSPINLETYNEQFF. The chain joins TRBV18 to TRBJ2-1; D remains unclear. V lost 2 bases and J lost 2, with 13 bases in between. Germline V gene lookup returns CDR1 KGHSH and CDR2 LQKENI. The CDR3 consists of 16 residues.

V gene TRBV28 combines with J gene TRBJ2-7, with 11 bases lining up with TRBD1. Germline values: CDR1 MDHEN, CDR2 SYDVKM. Trimming took 4 bases from V and 3 from J; bases not matched to a gene: 5. The CDR3 length is 15 residues. CDR3 in DNA: TGTGCCAGCAGTTCCCCCGGGACAGGGGGCTACGAGCAGTACTTC. It encodes CASSSPGTGGYEQYF.

The CDR3 DNA is TGTGCCTGGTCAAGACTCTCAACTAATGAAAAACTGTTTTTT. It translates to CAWSRLSTNEKLFF. V and J are TRBV30 and TRBJ1-4; no clear D. This CDR3 spans 14 amino acids. The ends were cut back, 5 bases at V and 0 bases at J, with 10 bases in the middle. The germline gives CDR1 GTSNPN, CDR2 SVGIG (reference sequence).

The genes are TRBV9 and TRBJ2-3; 10 nucleotides match TRBD2. The V gene's germline CDR1 is SGDLS and CDR2 YYNGEE. CDR3 length: 16 residues. V lost 0 bases and J lost 5; bases outside the gene matches: 6. The CDR3: CASSVEPAGGLDTQYF. The CDR3 bases are TGTGCCAGCAGCGTAGAGCCAGCGGGAGGGTTAGATACGCAGTATTTT.